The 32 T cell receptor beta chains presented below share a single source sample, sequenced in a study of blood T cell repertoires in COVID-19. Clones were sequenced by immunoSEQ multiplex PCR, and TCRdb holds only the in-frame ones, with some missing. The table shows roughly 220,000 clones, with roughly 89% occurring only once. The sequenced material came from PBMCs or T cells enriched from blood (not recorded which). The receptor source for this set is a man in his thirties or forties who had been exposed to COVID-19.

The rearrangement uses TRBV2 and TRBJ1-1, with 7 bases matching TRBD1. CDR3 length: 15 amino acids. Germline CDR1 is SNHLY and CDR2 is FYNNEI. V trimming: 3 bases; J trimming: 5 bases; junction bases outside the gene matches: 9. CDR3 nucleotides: TGTGCCAGCAGTGACTACGTTGACAGGGTGACTGAAGCTTTCTTT. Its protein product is CASSDYVDRVTEAFF.

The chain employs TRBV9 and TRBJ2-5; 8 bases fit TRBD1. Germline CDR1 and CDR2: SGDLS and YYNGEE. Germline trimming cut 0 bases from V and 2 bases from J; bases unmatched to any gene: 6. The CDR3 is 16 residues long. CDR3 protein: CASSVAAGQVQETQYF. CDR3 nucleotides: TGTGCCAGCAGCGTAGCCGCGGGACAGGTACAAGAGACCCAGTACTTC.

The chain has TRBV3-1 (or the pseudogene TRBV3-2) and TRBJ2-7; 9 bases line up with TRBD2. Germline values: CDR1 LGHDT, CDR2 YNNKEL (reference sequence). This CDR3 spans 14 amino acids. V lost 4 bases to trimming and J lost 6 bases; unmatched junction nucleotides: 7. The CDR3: CASSPQRTSVEQYF. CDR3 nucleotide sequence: TGTGCCAGCAGCCCCCAAAGGACTAGCGTCGAGCAGTACTTC.

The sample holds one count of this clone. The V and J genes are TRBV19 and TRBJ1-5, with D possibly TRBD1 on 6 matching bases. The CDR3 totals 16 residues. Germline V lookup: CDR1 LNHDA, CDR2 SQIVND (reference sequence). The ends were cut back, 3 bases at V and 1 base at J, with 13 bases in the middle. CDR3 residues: CASSMVARGSNQPQHF. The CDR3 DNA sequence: TGTGCCAGTAGTATGGTTGCCAGGGGAAGCAATCAGCCCCAGCATTTT.

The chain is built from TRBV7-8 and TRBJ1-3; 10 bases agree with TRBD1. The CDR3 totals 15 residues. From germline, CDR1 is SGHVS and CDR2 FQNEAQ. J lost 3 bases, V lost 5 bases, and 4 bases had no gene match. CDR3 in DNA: TGTGCCAGCAGCCCGACAGGGGGCCTTGGAAACACCATATATTTT. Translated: CASSPTGGLGNTIYF. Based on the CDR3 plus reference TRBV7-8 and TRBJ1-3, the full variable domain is GAGVSQSPRYKVAKRGQDVALRCDPISGHVSLFWYQQALGQGPEFLTYFQNEAQLDKSGLPSDRFFAERPEGSVSTLKIQRTQQEDSAVYLCASSPTGGLGNTIYFGEGSWLTVV.

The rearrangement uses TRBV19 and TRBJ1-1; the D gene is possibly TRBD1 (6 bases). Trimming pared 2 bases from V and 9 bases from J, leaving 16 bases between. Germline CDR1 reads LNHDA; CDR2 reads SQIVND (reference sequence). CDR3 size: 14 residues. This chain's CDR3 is CASSISTGGWKAFF. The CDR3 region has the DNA TGTGCCAGTAGTATATCGACAGGTGGTTGGAAAGCTTTCTTT.

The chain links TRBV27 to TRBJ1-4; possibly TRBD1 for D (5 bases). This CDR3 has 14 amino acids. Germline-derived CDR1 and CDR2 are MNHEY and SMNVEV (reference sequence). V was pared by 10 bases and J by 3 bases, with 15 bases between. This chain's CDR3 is CAIRLATANEKLFF. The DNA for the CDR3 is TGTGCCATTCGTCTTGCGACAGCTAATGAAAAACTGTTTTTT.

CDR3 nucleotide sequence: TGTGCCAGCAGTGAAGCGAGGACAGGGGGCTATGGCTACACCTTC. This codes for CASSEARTGGYGYTF. This rearrangement joins TRBV2 to TRBJ1-2; the match to TRBD1 covers 10 bases. This CDR3 spans 15 amino acids. The junction had 2 bases not matched to a gene; V was cut back by 0 bases and J by 4 bases. Germline CDR1 reads SNHLY; CDR2 reads FYNNEI.

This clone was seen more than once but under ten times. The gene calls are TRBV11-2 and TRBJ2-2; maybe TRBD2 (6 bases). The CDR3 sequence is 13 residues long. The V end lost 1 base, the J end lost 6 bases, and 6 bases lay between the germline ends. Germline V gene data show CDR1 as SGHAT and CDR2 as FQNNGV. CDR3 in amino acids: CASSLGRAGELFF. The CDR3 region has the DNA TGTGCCAGCAGCTTAGGGAGGGCCGGGGAGCTGTTTTTT.

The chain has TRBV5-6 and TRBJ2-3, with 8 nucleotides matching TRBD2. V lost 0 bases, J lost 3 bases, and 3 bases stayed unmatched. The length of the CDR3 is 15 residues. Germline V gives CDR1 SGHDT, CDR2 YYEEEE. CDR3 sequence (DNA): TGTGCCAGCAGCTTGGCCAGCGGGGGTACAGATACGCAGTATTTT. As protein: CASSLASGGTDTQYF. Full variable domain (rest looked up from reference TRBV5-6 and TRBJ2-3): DAGVTQSPTHLIKTRGQQVTLRCSPKSGHDTVSWYQQALGQGPQFIFQYYEEEERQRGNFPDRFSGHQFPNYSSELNVNALLLGDSALYLCASSLASGGTDTQYFGPGTRLTVL.

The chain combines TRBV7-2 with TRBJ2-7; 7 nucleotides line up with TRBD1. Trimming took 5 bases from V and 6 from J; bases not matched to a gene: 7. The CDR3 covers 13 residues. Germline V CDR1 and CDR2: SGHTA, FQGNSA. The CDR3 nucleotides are TGTGCCAGCAGCCCCAGGGGGATTGGCGAGCAGTACTTC. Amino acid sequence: CASSPRGIGEQYF. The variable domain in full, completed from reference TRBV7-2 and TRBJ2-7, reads GAGVSQSPSNKVTEKGKDVELRCDPISGHTALYWYRQSLGQGLEFLIYFQGNSAPDKSGLPSDRFSAERTGGSVSTLTIQRTQQEDSAVYLCASSPRGIGEQYFGPGTRLTVT.

The CDR3: CASSLSRTPSGANVLTF. For the CDR3, the DNA is TGTGCCAGCAGCCTTAGCCGAACCCCTTCTGGGGCCAACGTCCTGACTTTC. V is TRBV7-2 and J is TRBJ2-6; D gene unclear. V was trimmed by 5 bases and J by 1 base, leaving 15 bases between them. The length of the CDR3 is 17 residues. The germline V gene has CDR1 SGHTA and CDR2 FQGNSA. Full variable domain (rest looked up from reference TRBV7-2 and TRBJ2-6): GAGVSQSPSNKVTEKGKDVELRCDPISGHTALYWYRQSLGQGLEFLIYFQGNSAPDKSGLPSDRFSAERTGGSVSTLTIQRTQQEDSAVYLCASSLSRTPSGANVLTFGAGSRLTVL.

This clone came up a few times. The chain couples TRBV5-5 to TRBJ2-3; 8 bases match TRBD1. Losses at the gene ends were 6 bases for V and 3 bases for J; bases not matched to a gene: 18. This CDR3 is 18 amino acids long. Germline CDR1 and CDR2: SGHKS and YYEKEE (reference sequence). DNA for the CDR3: TGTGCCAGCAACTTAAGGGTCGGTGGACAGGGTAGGACAGATACGCAGTATTTT. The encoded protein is CASNLRVGGQGRTDTQYF.

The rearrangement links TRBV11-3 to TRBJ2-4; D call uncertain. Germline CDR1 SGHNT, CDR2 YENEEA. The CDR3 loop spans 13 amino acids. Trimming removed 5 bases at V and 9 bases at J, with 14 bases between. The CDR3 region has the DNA TGTGCCAGCAGCCGCTCTACGGAGAGCATTCAGTACTTC. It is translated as CASSRSTESIQYF.

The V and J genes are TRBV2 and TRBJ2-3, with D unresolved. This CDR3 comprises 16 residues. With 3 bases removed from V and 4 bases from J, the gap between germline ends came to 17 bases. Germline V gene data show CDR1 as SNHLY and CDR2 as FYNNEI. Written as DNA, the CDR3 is TGTGCCAGCAGTGATGCCGTCACCGAAAGCGCAGATACGCAGTATTTT. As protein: CASSDAVTESADTQYF.

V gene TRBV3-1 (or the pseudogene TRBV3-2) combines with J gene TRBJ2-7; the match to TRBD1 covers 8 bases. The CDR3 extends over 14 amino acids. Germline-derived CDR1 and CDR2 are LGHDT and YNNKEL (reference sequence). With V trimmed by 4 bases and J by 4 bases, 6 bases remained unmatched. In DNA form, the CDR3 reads TGTGCCAGCAGCCGGACAGGGAAATCGTACGAGCAGTACTTC. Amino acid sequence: CASSRTGKSYEQYF.

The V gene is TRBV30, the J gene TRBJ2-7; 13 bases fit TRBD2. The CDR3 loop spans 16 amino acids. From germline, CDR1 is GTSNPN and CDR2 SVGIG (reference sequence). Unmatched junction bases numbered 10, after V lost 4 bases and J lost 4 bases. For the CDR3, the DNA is TGTGCCTGGAACGTCGGGACTAGCGGGGCCCTGTACGAGCAGTACTTC. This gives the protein CAWNVGTSGALYEQYF. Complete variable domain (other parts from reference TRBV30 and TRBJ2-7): SQTIHQWPATLVQPVGSPLSLECTVEGTSNPNLYWYRQAAGRGLQLLFYSVGIGQISSEVPQNLSASRPQDRQFILSSKKLLLSDSGFYLCAWNVGTSGALYEQYFGPGTRLTVT.

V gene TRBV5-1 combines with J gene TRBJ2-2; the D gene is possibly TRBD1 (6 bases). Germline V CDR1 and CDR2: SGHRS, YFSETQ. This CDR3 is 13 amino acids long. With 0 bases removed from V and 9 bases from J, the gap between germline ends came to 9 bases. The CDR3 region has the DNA TGCGCCAGCAGCTTGGAGGACAGCCGGGAGCTGTTTTTT. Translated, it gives CASSLEDSRELFF.

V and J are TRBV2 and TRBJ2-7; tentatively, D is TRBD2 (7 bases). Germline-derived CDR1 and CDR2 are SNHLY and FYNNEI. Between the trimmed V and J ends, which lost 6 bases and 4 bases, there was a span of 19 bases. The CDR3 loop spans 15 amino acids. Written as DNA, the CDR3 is TGTGCCAGCAGGGAGCCGGGGGGCTCGAGTTACGAGCAGTACTTC. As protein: CASREPGGSSYEQYF.

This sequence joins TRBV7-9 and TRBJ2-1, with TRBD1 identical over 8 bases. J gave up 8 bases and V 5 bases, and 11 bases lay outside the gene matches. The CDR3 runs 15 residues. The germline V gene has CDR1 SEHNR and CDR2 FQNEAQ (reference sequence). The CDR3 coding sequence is TGTGCCAGCAGCCACCGGGACAGGCCCCTCCATGAGCAGTTCTTC. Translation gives CASSHRDRPLHEQFF.

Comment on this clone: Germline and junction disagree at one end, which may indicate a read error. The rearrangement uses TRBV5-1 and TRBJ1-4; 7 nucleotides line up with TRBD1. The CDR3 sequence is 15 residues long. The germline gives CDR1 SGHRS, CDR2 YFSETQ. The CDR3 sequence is CASSNRGPTNKKLFF. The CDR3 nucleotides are TGCGCCAGCAGCAACAGGGGCCCAACTAATAAAAAACTGTTTTTT.

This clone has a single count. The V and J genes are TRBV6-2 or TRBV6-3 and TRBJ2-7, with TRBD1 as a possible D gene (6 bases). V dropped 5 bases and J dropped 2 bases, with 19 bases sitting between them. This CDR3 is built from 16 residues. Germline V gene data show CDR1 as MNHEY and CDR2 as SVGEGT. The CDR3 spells CASSPADRLITYEQYF. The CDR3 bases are TGTGCCAGCAGTCCCGCCGACAGGTTAATAACCTACGAGCAGTACTTC.

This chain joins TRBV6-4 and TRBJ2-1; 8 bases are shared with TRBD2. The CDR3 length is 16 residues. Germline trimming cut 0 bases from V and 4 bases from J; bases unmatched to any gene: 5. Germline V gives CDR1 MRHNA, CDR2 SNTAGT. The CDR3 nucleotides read TGTGCCAGCAGTGACTCACCGGGGGGGCCGTACAATGAGCAGTTCTTC. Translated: CASSDSPGGPYNEQFF.

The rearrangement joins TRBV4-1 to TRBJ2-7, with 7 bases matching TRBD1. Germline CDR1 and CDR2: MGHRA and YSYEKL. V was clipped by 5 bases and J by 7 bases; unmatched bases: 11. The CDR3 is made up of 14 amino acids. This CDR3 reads CASSLRDSLVEQYF. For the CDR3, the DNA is TGCGCCAGCAGCTTACGGGACAGCCTAGTAGAGCAGTACTTC.

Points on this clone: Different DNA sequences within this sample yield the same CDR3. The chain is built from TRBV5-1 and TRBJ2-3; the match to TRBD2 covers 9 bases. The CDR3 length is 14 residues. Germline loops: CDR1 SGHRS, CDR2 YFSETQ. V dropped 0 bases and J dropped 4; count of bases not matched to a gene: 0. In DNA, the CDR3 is TGCGCCAGCAGCTTGGTAGCGGGAGCAGATACGCAGTATTTT. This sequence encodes CASSLVAGADTQYF.

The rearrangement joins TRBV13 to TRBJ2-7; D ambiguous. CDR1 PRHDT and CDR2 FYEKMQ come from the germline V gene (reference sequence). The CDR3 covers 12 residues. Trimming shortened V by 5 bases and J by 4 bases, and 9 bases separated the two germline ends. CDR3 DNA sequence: TGTGCCAGCAGCCGCTCCGAGTACGAGCAGTACTTC. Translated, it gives CASSRSEYEQYF.

The CDR3 sequence: CASSQEWREEKLFF. CDR3 nucleotides: TGTGCCAGCAGCCAAGAATGGAGGGAAGAAAAACTGTTTTTT. This chain links TRBV3-1 (or the pseudogene TRBV3-2) with TRBJ1-4; D unclear. The germline V and J ends were trimmed by 0 bases and 8 bases, with 10 bases remaining between them. This CDR3 has 14 residues. Germline V gene lookup returns CDR1 LGHDT and CDR2 YNNKEL (reference sequence).

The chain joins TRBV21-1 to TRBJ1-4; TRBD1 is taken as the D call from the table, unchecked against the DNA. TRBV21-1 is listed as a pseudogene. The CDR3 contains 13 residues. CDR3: CASSIVGTKKLFF. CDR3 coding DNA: TGTGCCAGCAGCATTGTCGGGACAAAAAAACTGTTTTTT.

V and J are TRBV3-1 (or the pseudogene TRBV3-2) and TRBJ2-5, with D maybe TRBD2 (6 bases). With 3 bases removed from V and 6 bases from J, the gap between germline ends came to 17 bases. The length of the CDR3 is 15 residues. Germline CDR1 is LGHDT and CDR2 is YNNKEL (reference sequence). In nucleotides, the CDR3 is TGTGCCAGCAGCCAGGGGACTCCCCAGCGGCAGACCCAGTACTTC. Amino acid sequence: CASSQGTPQRQTQYF.

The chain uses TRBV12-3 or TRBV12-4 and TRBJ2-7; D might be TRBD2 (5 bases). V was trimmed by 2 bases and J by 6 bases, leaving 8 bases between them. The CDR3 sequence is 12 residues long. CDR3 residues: CASSLPGIEQYF. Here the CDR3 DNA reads TGTGCCAGCAGTTTACCGGGGATCGAGCAGTACTTC.

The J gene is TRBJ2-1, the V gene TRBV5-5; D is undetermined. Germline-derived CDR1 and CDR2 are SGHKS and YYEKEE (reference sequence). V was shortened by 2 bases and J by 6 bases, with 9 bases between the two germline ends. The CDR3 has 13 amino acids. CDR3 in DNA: TGTGCCAGCAGCTTTCTTGACTCCAATGAGCAGTTCTTC. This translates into CASSFLDSNEQFF.

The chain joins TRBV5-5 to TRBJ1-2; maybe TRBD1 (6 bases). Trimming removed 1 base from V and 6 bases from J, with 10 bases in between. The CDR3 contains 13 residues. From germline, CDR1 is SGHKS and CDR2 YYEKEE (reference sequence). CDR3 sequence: CASSLRPGDGYTF. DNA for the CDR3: TGTGCCAGCAGCTTGCGGCCAGGGGATGGCTACACCTTC.